This TCR beta chain was profiled in a study of blood T cell repertoires in COVID-19. Overall study context: The United States, Italy and Spain supplied acute and convalescent COVID-19 samples.

TCRdb's table, derived via immunoSEQ multiplex PCR, lists solely in-frame clones and lacks some. The sample consists of around 340,000 clones, around 83% of them appearing once. This receptor was taken from a man aged 25-40 years with active or convalescent COVID-19. The specimen was peripheral blood.

The CDR3 bases are TGTGCCAGTAGTTCCGGGACGGAGGGGAATTCACCCCTCCACTTT. Translated: CASSSGTEGNSPLHF. The chain recombines TRBV19 with TRBJ1-6, with D possibly TRBD1 on 5 matching bases. There are 15 residues in the CDR3. Germline V gives CDR1 LNHDA, CDR2 SQIVND (reference sequence). Trimming took 5 bases from V and 7 from J, leaving 15 bases between them.